Each of the 17 T cell receptor beta chains below was sequenced from the same sample in a study of blood T cell repertoires in COVID-19. Method: immunoSEQ multiplex PCR; TCRdb's copy keeps in-frame clones and lacks some. The sample carries about 110,000 clones, just over 70% recorded once. Material for sequencing was peripheral blood. The receptors were gathered from a human donor with acute or convalescent COVID-19. The donor label of this sample is uncertain.

The sample holds a few counts of this clone. This chain joins TRBV12-3 or TRBV12-4 and TRBJ2-5, with a weak D call TRBD2 (5 bases). The V end lost 4 bases, the J end lost 5 bases, and 5 bases lay between the germline ends. The CDR3 loop spans 11 amino acids. The CDR3 bases are TGTGCCAGCAGTTCGGGGGAGACCCAGTACTTC. Translated, it gives CASSSGETQYF.

V and J are TRBV6-5 and TRBJ2-3, with TRBD2 matching 8 bases. The CDR3 runs 15 residues. J gave up 0 bases and V 11 bases, and 10 bases lay outside the gene matches. Germline assignment: CDR1 MNHEY and CDR2 SVGAGI. CDR3 sequence: CAPRGGIMSTDTQYF. CDR3 bases: TGTGCCCCCCGGGGGGGTATCATGAGCACAGATACGCAGTATTTT.

The genes are TRBV11-2 and TRBJ2-2; 7 nucleotides match TRBD2. CDR3 length equals 14 residues. Germline CDR1 is SGHAT and CDR2 is FQNNGV. V trimming: 2 bases; J trimming: 4 bases; junction bases outside the gene matches: 1. For the CDR3, the DNA is TGTGCCAGCAGCTTATGGGGGGGCACCGGGGAGCTGTTTTTT. Translating gives CASSLWGGTGELFF. Filled out from reference TRBV11-2 and TRBJ2-2, the complete variable domain reads EAGVAQSPRYKIIEKRQSVAFWCNPISGHATLYWYQQILGQGPKLLIQFQNNGVVDDSQLPKDRFSAERLKGVDSTLKIQPAKLEDSAVYLCASSLWGGTGELFFGEGSRLTVL.

This clone was detected a few times. The V call is TRBV30, the J call TRBJ1-1; D is unclear. Trimming left V 7 bases short and J 0 bases short, with 18 bases between. Germline CDR1 GTSNPN, CDR2 SVGIG (reference sequence). The CDR3 spans 15 residues. In DNA, the CDR3 is TGTGCCTCCGCCCAGGTTTGGCCATTGAACACTGAAGCTTTCTTT. It specifies CASAQVWPLNTEAFF.

J is TRBJ2-3 and V is TRBV2; TRBD1 matches at 8 bases. Germline V gene data show CDR1 as SNHLY and CDR2 as FYNNEI. The CDR3 consists of 14 residues. V lost 6 bases to trimming and J lost 0 bases; unmatched junction nucleotides: 2. The CDR3 loop is CASRRTGSTDTQYF. Here the CDR3 DNA reads TGTGCCAGCAGACGGACAGGGAGCACAGATACGCAGTATTTT.

In its sample, this clone was seen a few times. The V call is TRBV18, the J call TRBJ2-5; tentative D call: TRBD1 (5 bases). CDR3 length: 13 amino acids. With 5 bases removed from V and 2 bases from J, the gap between germline ends came to 9 bases. Germline CDR1 reads KGHSH; CDR2 reads LQKENI. CDR3 sequence reads: CASSGALQETQYF. In DNA form, the CDR3 reads TGTGCCAGCTCAGGGGCGTTACAAGAGACCCAGTACTTC.

The chain carries TRBV5-1 and TRBJ2-5; 10 positions agree with TRBD1. The CDR3 extends over 16 amino acids. CDR1 is SGHRS and CDR2 is YFSETQ in the germline V gene. Trimming removed 0 bases from V and 3 bases from J; junction bases left unmatched: 5. DNA of the CDR3: TGCGCCAGCAGCTTGGGGGGACAGGGGAGAAAAGAGACCCAGTACTTC. This encodes CASSLGGQGRKETQYF.

Notes on this clone: Other DNA sequences of this sample code for an identical CDR3. The rearrangement joins TRBV9 to TRBJ2-2; D is unresolved. CDR1 and CDR2 (germline): SGDLS, YYNGEE. The CDR3 has 14 amino acids. The V end lost 3 bases, the J end lost 1 base, and 7 bases lay between the germline ends. This CDR3 is CASSGLLNTGELFF. The DNA of the CDR3 is TGTGCCAGCAGCGGATTACTGAACACCGGGGAGCTGTTTTTT. Together with reference TRBV9 and TRBJ2-2, the CDR3 gives the full variable domain: DSGVTQTPKHLITATGQRVTLRCSPRSGDLSVYWYQQSLDQGLQFLIQYYNGEERAKGNILERFSAQQFPDLHSELNLSSLELGDSALYFCASSGLLNTGELFFGEGSRLTVL.

The chain employs TRBV4-2 and TRBJ2-7; D remains unclear. CDR3 length: 14 amino acids. Trimming pared 0 bases from V and 2 bases from J, leaving 8 bases between. Germline CDR1 and CDR2: LGHNA and YNFKEQ. The CDR3 spells CASSQDSRTYEQYF. CDR3 in DNA: TGTGCCAGCAGCCAAGACTCGAGGACCTACGAGCAGTACTTC.

A remark on this clone: Different DNA sequences within this sample yield the same CDR3. The CDR3 sequence is CASSLAGGETQYF. The CDR3 DNA sequence: TGCGCCAGCAGCTTGGCTGGGGGGGAGACCCAGTACTTC. V is TRBV5-1 and J is TRBJ2-5, with D perhaps matching TRBD2 (6 bases). V was shortened by 0 bases and J by 5 bases, with 8 bases between the two germline ends. Germline V gives CDR1 SGHRS, CDR2 YFSETQ. The CDR3 length is 13 residues.

V usage is TRBV19 and J usage is TRBJ1-4, with 9 bases lining up with TRBD1. With V trimmed by 11 bases and J by 1 base, 14 bases remained unmatched. This CDR3 contains 17 residues. CDR1 and CDR2 (germline): LNHDA, SQIVND (reference sequence). The CDR3 reads CAGDPDRGFETNEKLFF. The DNA of the CDR3 is TGTGCCGGGGACCCGGACAGGGGATTCGAAACTAATGAAAAACTGTTTTTT. The whole variable domain, filled in from reference TRBV19 and TRBJ1-4, reads DGGITQSPKYLFRKEGQNVTLSCEQNLNHDAMYWYRQDPGQGLRLIYYSQIVNDFQKGDIAEGYSVSREKKESFPLTVTSAQKNPTAFYLCAGDPDRGFETNEKLFFGSGTQLSVL.

The V gene is TRBV6-5, the J gene TRBJ1-6; D is ambiguous. The CDR3 has 14 amino acids. V was pared by 6 bases and J by 7 bases, with 13 bases between. Germline V gives CDR1 MNHEY, CDR2 SVGAGI. The CDR3 DNA is TGTGCCAGCAGAACAGCCACGGGGAATTCACCCCTCCACTTT. This sequence encodes CASRTATGNSPLHF.

The chain joins TRBV29-1 to TRBJ2-1, with 9 bases matching TRBD1. The trim removed 7 bases at V and 4 bases at J, leaving 8 bases unmatched. CDR1 is SQVTM, CDR2 ANQGSEA, per germline. This CDR3 comprises 14 residues. The chain's CDR3 is CSAAYRGPYNEQFF. CDR3 DNA sequence: TGCAGCGCCGCATACAGGGGGCCGTACAATGAGCAGTTCTTC.

In DNA form, the CDR3 reads TGTGCCAGCAGCAGGGACAGTCTGGGGTCACCCCTCCACTTT. It yields the protein CASSRDSLGSPLHF. V is TRBV11-2 and J is TRBJ1-6; 7 bases agree with TRBD1. V lost 5 bases to trimming and J lost 10 bases; unmatched junction nucleotides: 8. The CDR3 runs 14 residues. CDR1 and CDR2 (germline): SGHAT, FQNNGV.

This clone was observed once. The CDR3 bases are TGTGCCAGCAGTCAAAGGGGGCTGACTAATGAAAAACTGTTTTTT. It is translated as CASSQRGLTNEKLFF. The rearrangement joins TRBV27 to TRBJ1-4, with 7 bases identical to TRBD1. The CDR3 covers 15 residues. Germline loops: CDR1 MNHEY, CDR2 SMNVEV (reference sequence). Trimming took 5 bases from V and 2 from J; bases not matched to a gene: 5. The full variable domain, rest sourced from reference TRBV27 and TRBJ1-4, is EAQVTQNPRYLITVTGKKLTVTCSQNMNHEYMSWYRQDPGLGLRQIYYSMNVEVTDKGDVPEGYKVSRKEKRNFPLILESPSPNQTSLYFCASSQRGLTNEKLFFGSGTQLSVL.

The chain joins TRBV28 to TRBJ2-7; weak D call: TRBD1 (6 bases). This CDR3 is 14 amino acids long. The germline V gene has CDR1 MDHEN and CDR2 SYDVKM. The V and J ends lost 6 bases and 2 bases respectively, with 14 bases between them. CDR3 loop: CASRQTGVTYEQYF. The CDR3 DNA follows: TGTGCCAGCAGGCAGACAGGTGTAACCTACGAGCAGTACTTC.

This clone was observed a handful of times. This chain joins TRBV21-1 and TRBJ2-7; the table's D call of TRBD1 was not tested on the DNA. TRBV21-1 is classified as a pseudogene. The CDR3 has 20 residues. As DNA, the CDR3 is TGTGCCAGCAGCAAAGCGCTCGGGGGACAGGGGAGAAGTAAACGCTACGAGCAGTACTTC. Translation gives CASSKALGGQGRSKRYEQYF.